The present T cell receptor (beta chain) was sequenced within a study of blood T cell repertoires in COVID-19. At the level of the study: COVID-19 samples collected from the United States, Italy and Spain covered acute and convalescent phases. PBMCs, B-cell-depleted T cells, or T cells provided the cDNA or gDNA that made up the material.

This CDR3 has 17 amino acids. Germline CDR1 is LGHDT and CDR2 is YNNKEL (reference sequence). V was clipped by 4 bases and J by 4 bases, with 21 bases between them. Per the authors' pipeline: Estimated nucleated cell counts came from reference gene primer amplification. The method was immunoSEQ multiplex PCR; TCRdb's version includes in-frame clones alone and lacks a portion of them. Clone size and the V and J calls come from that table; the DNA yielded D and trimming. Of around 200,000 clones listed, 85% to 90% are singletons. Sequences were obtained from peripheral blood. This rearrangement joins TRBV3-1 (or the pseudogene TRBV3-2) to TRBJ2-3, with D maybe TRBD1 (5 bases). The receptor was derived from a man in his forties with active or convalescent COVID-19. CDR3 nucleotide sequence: TGTGCCAGCAGCCGCCAAAATTGGGGCCTAGATGCAGATACGCAGTATTTT. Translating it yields CASSRQNWGLDADTQYF.